Following are 26 T cell receptor beta chains from one sample sequenced in a study of blood T cell repertoires in COVID-19. The table came from immunoSEQ multiplex PCR; TCRdb's copy has only in-frame clones and leaves some out. The table includes 100,000 to 150,000 clones, 80% to 90% detected once. Sequenced material: peripheral blood. The receptors were gathered from a man between 45 and 60 years old with active COVID-19.

This clone was seen only once. J is TRBJ1-5 and V is TRBV7-8; possibly TRBD1 for D (5 bases). Germline CDR1 SGHVS, CDR2 FQNEAQ. The CDR3 loop spans 14 amino acids. Trimming shortened V by 7 bases and J by 5 bases, and 15 bases separated the two germline ends. CDR3 nucleotide sequence: TGTGCCAGCACCCAGAGGGACTGGGATCAGCCCCAGCATTTT. Residues: CASTQRDWDQPQHF. The full variable domain, with the rest looked up from reference TRBV7-8 and TRBJ1-5, is GAGVSQSPRYKVAKRGQDVALRCDPISGHVSLFWYQQALGQGPEFLTYFQNEAQLDKSGLPSDRFFAERPEGSVSTLKIQRTQQEDSAVYLCASTQRDWDQPQHFGDGTRLSIL.

This clone was detected only a few times. The rearrangement links TRBV18 to TRBJ1-5; perhaps TRBD1 as D (6 bases). The CDR3 is 15 amino acids. CDR1 KGHSH and CDR2 LQKENI come from the germline V gene. The V and J ends lost 5 bases and 0 bases respectively, with 11 bases between them. CDR3 sequence: CASSEGVYSNQPQHF. In DNA form, the CDR3 reads TGTGCCAGCTCAGAGGGGGTATATAGCAATCAGCCCCAGCATTTT. The entire variable domain, with the rest obtained from reference TRBV18 and TRBJ1-5, is as follows: NAGVMQNPRHLVRRRGQEARLRCSPMKGHSHVYWYRQLPEEGLKFMVYLQKENIIDESGMPKERFSAEFPKEGPSILRIQQVVRGDSAAYFCASSEGVYSNQPQHFGDGTRLSIL.

The rearrangement uses TRBV18 and TRBJ1-2; D is undetermined. The germline CDR1 and CDR2 sequences are KGHSH and LQKENI. The length of the CDR3 is 17 residues. V lost 1 base and J lost 0, with 15 bases in between. Here the CDR3 reads CASSPQPGRITNYGYTF. The CDR3 DNA is TGTGCCAGCTCACCACAGCCGGGAAGGATAACTAACTATGGCTACACCTTC.

The V call is TRBV19, the J call TRBJ2-2; 12 bases fit TRBD1. CDR3 size: 16 residues. Germline CDR1 is LNHDA and CDR2 is SQIVND (reference sequence). With V trimmed by 9 bases and J by 4 bases, 9 bases remained unmatched. CDR3 sequence (DNA): TGTGCCAGCGCGGGGGGACAGGGGGCCGGCACCGGGGAGCTGTTTTTT. Translating it yields CASAGGQGAGTGELFF.

The chain joins TRBV4-2 to TRBJ2-5, with TRBD2 matching over 9 bases. The CDR3 covers 15 residues. Germline CDR1 is LGHNA and CDR2 is YNFKEQ. V was pared by 4 bases and J by 4 bases, with 7 bases of the junction left unmatched. The CDR3 nucleotides read TGTGCCAGCAGCCCGCGGGGGGGCCAGCGAGAGACCCAGTACTTC. Amino acids: CASSPRGGQRETQYF.

This clone was counted a single time. V is TRBV5-4 and J is TRBJ2-2; D is possibly TRBD1 (5 bases). The V gene lost 0 bases and the J gene lost 1 base, with 16 bases spanning the gap. The CDR3 has 18 residues. From germline, CDR1 is SGHNT and CDR2 YYREEE (reference sequence). CDR3 DNA sequence: TGTGCCAGCAGCTTGGGCAGGGTTTATTCTCAGAACACCGGGGAGCTGTTTTTT. Its protein product is CASSLGRVYSQNTGELFF.

In DNA form, the CDR3 reads TGTGCCAGCAGTTTAGGGACAGGCTTTAATTCACCCCTCCACTTT. Translating gives CASSLGTGFNSPLHF. J is TRBJ1-6 and V is TRBV27; the match to TRBD1 covers 8 bases. Germline CDR1 reads MNHEY; CDR2 reads SMNVEV (reference sequence). The junction had 3 bases not matched to a gene; V was cut back by 2 bases and J by 6 bases. The CDR3 has 15 amino acids.

V usage is TRBV5-6 and J usage is TRBJ1-3, with TRBD1 as a possible D gene (6 bases). The CDR3 extends over 17 amino acids. Germline loops: CDR1 SGHDT, CDR2 YYEEEE. Trimming took off 0 bases at V and 2 bases at J, with 15 bases between the two ends. The CDR3 region is CASSLVAGSGAGNTIYF. CDR3 nucleotide sequence: TGTGCCAGCAGCTTGGTGGCAGGGTCAGGGGCTGGAAACACCATATATTTT.

The chain joins TRBV11-2 to TRBJ2-3; D remains unclear. The CDR3 is 14 residues long. The germline gives CDR1 SGHAT, CDR2 FQNNGV. Trimming pared 4 bases from V and 1 base from J, leaving 9 bases between. In nucleotides, the CDR3 is TGTGCCAGCAGCTCAGGCGCCCGCACAGATACGCAGTATTTT. It is translated as CASSSGARTDTQYF. The full variable domain, rest sourced from reference TRBV11-2 and TRBJ2-3, is EAGVAQSPRYKIIEKRQSVAFWCNPISGHATLYWYQQILGQGPKLLIQFQNNGVVDDSQLPKDRFSAERLKGVDSTLKIQPAKLEDSAVYLCASSSGARTDTQYFGPGTRLTVL.

This clone was detected only a few times. The rearrangement uses TRBV2 and TRBJ2-3; 8 bases align to TRBD1. V lost 10 bases to trimming and J lost 0 bases; unmatched junction nucleotides: 15. The germline V gene encodes CDR1 SNHLY and CDR2 FYNNEI. The length of the CDR3 is 17 residues. Here the CDR3 reads CAMVGQGRHPSTDTQYF. In DNA, the CDR3 is TGTGCCATGGTAGGACAGGGCCGTCACCCTAGCACAGATACGCAGTATTTT.

This rearrangement joins TRBV20-1 to TRBJ2-5; 8 bases are a match to TRBD2. The CDR3 is 10 residues long. V lost 6 bases and J lost 9; bases outside the gene matches: 3. CDR1 and CDR2 from the germline V gene are DFQATT and SNEGSKA (reference sequence). CDR3 loop: CSAGGEAQYF. In nucleotides, the CDR3 is TGCAGTGCCGGGGGGGAGGCCCAGTACTTC.

V and J are TRBV30 and TRBJ2-1, with a weak D call TRBD2 (5 bases). The CDR3 spans 12 residues. Trimming cost V 8 bases and J 4 bases, with 12 bases left between them. Per the germline V gene, CDR1 is GTSNPN and CDR2 is SVGIG (reference sequence). The chain's CDR3 is CALSRGYNEQFF. The CDR3 DNA is TGTGCCCTGAGCCGGGGATACAATGAGCAGTTCTTC. Looking up the rest from reference TRBV30 and TRBJ2-1 gives the full variable domain: SQTIHQWPATLVQPVGSPLSLECTVEGTSNPNLYWYRQAAGRGLQLLFYSVGIGQISSEVPQNLSASRPQDRQFILSSKKLLLSDSGFYLCALSRGYNEQFFGPGTRLTVL.

The chain joins TRBV4-1 to TRBJ1-2; 9 bases match TRBD1. The CDR3 contains 15 residues. V dropped 4 bases and J dropped 5; count of bases not matched to a gene: 8. Germline CDR1 and CDR2: MGHRA and YSYEKL. The CDR3 region is CASSLQTGGEYGYTF. The DNA of the CDR3 is TGCGCCAGCAGCCTCCAGACAGGGGGAGAGTATGGCTACACCTTC.

This clone is medium-sized (0.01 to 0.1%). The chain employs TRBV6-6 and TRBJ2-7; tentatively, D is TRBD2 (7 bases). Germline values: CDR1 MNHNY, CDR2 SVGAGI (reference sequence). V lost 6 bases and J lost 2, with 17 bases in between. The CDR3 totals 15 residues. CDR3 DNA: TGTGCCAGCAGAGAACGGGAGGCAGGGGCCTACGAGCAGTACTTC. This encodes CASREREAGAYEQYF.

This clone is a singleton in its sample. V is TRBV2 and J is TRBJ2-7, with D maybe TRBD1 (6 bases). The length of the CDR3 is 13 residues. The V gene's germline CDR1 is SNHLY and CDR2 FYNNEI. V was pared by 7 bases and J by 2 bases, with 12 bases between. CDR3 sequence reads: CASTLGQTYEQYF. The CDR3 region has the DNA TGTGCCAGCACACTTGGACAGACCTACGAGCAGTACTTC.

This chain joins TRBV10-2 and TRBJ2-3; D unresolved. With 0 bases removed from V and 6 bases from J, the gap between germline ends came to 13 bases. The V gene's germline CDR1 is WSHSY and CDR2 SAAADI. This CDR3 region has 15 residues. The CDR3 region is CASSESNLKRDTQYF. The CDR3 DNA reads as TGCGCCAGCAGTGAGTCGAATCTTAAGAGGGATACGCAGTATTTT.

The chain links TRBV16 to TRBJ2-2; tentative D call: TRBD1 (6 bases). The V gene's germline CDR1 is KGHSY and CDR2 FQNENV. Deletions cut 2 bases from V and 1 base from J, with 14 bases between. This CDR3 is 17 amino acids long. The CDR3 nucleotides read TGTGCCAGCAGCCAACTGGGGCAGGGGAGGAACACCGGGGAGCTGTTTTTT. It translates to CASSQLGQGRNTGELFF. Full variable domain (remainder filled in from reference TRBV16 and TRBJ2-2): GEEVAQTPKHLVRGEGQKAKLYCAPIKGHSYVFWYQQVLKNEFKFLISFQNENVFDETGMPKERFSAKCLPNSPCSLEIQATKLEDSAVYFCASSQLGQGRNTGELFFGEGSRLTVL.

This rearrangement joins TRBV3-1 (or the pseudogene TRBV3-2) to TRBJ1-4, with 12 bases matching TRBD1. V lost 4 bases, J lost 7 bases, and 4 bases stayed unmatched. The V gene's germline CDR1 is LGHDT and CDR2 YNNKEL (reference sequence). This CDR3 is built from 15 residues. In DNA, the CDR3 is TGTGCCAGCAGCCGAGGGACAGGGGGCGTTGAAAAACTGTTTTTT. Translation: CASSRGTGGVEKLFF.

V usage is TRBV14 and J usage is TRBJ1-3; unclear D gene. The CDR3 sequence is 11 residues long. The germline V and J ends were trimmed by 3 bases and 8 bases, with 5 bases remaining between them. Germline CDR1 SGHDN, CDR2 FVKESK. This chain's CDR3 is CASSQRDTIYF. DNA for the CDR3: TGTGCCAGCAGCCAGCGGGACACCATATATTTT.

The V call is TRBV20-1, the J call TRBJ1-2; D gene ambiguous. Trimming stripped 3 bases from V and 4 bases from J, with 15 bases between. Germline-derived CDR1 and CDR2 are DFQATT and SNEGSKA (reference sequence). CDR3 length equals 14 residues. The DNA of the CDR3 is TGCAGTGCTAGTAGGCGGGAACCCCCCTATGGCTACACCTTC. Protein sequence: CSASRREPPYGYTF.

The chain employs TRBV25-1 and TRBJ1-1, with TRBD1 as a possible D gene (6 bases). The CDR3 has 14 amino acids. Germline V gives CDR1 MGHDK, CDR2 SYGVNS. CDR3 nucleotides: TGTGGCTGCAAGGACAGCACCTTGAACACTGAAGCTTTCTTT. This gives the protein CGCKDSTLNTEAFF.

This clone was seen just once. Relative to the germline gene, one junction end is altered; a read error may explain this. This chain links TRBV7-9 with TRBJ2-7, with TRBD2 as a possible D gene (5 bases). Germline CDR1 reads SEHNR; CDR2 reads FQNEAQ (reference sequence). The CDR3 sequence is 17 residues long. CDR3: CASSVYSRGGVTYKQYF. CDR3 bases: TGTGCCAGCAGCGTGTATTCCCGGGGTGGGGTTACCTACAAGCAGTACTTC.

V and J are TRBV2 and TRBJ2-1; 8 bases line up with TRBD1. The germline CDR1 and CDR2 sequences are SNHLY and FYNNEI. The CDR3 is 16 residues long. V gave up 2 bases and J gave up 10 bases; unmatched junction bases: 13. For the CDR3, the DNA is TGTGCCAGCAGTGAACCACCGGGACAGGCGAGGAGGGAGCAGTTCTTC. This encodes CASSEPPGQARREQFF.

V is TRBV15 and J is TRBJ1-2; 10 nucleotides align to TRBD1. Germline CDR1 reads LNHNV; CDR2 reads YYDKDF (reference sequence). The CDR3 has 17 amino acids. Unmatched junction bases numbered 16, after V lost 5 bases and J lost 7 bases. CDR3 residues: CATSRGQGEARASGYTF. The DNA for the CDR3 is TGTGCCACCAGCCGAGGACAGGGGGAAGCTCGGGCCTCTGGCTACACCTTC.

V and J are TRBV30 and TRBJ2-3; D uncertain. CDR1 and CDR2 from the germline V gene are GTSNPN and SVGIG (reference sequence). This CDR3 region has 14 residues. V was cut by 0 bases and J by 2 bases, with 9 bases left in between. CDR3 residues: CAWSVSPSTDTQYF. The CDR3 region has the DNA TGTGCCTGGAGTGTTAGTCCTTCCACAGATACGCAGTATTTT. Variable domain in full (rest from reference TRBV30 and TRBJ2-3): SQTIHQWPATLVQPVGSPLSLECTVEGTSNPNLYWYRQAAGRGLQLLFYSVGIGQISSEVPQNLSASRPQDRQFILSSKKLLLSDSGFYLCAWSVSPSTDTQYFGPGTRLTVL.

This chain connects TRBV9 to TRBJ1-5, with a possible D match to TRBD1 (5 bases). The CDR3 consists of 12 residues. From germline, CDR1 is SGDLS and CDR2 YYNGEE. The V and J ends lost 8 bases and 1 base respectively, with 7 bases between them. CDR3 DNA: TGTGCCAGGACAGAGAGCAATCAGCCCCAGCATTTT. It codes for CARTESNQPQHF.